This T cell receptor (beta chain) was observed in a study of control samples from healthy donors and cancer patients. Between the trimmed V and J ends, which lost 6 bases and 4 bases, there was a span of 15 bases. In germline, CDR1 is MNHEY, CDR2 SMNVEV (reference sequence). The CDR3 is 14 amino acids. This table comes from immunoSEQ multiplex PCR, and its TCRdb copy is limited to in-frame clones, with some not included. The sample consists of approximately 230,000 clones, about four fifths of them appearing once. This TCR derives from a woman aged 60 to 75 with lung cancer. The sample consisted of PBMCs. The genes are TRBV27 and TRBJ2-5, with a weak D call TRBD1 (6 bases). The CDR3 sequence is CASSRGQPIETQYF. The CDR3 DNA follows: TGTGCCAGCAGCCGCGGACAGCCCATAGAGACCCAGTACTTC.